This paragraph reports one TCR beta chain. V lost 3 bases to trimming and J lost 5 bases, with 11 bases between them. Germline V gives CDR1 MDHEN, CDR2 SYDVKM. The CDR3 consists of 13 residues. This entry comes from a study of control samples from healthy donors and cancer patients. The protocol was immunoSEQ multiplex PCR, while the TCRdb copy is restricted to in-frame clones and leaves out a portion. The table shows under 200,000 clones, with 92% occurring only once. The chain uses TRBV28 and TRBJ2-7; D unclear. The sequenced material came from blood. The TCR was taken from a woman aged 25 to 45 in good health. CDR3 coding DNA: TGTGCCAGCAGTTTTTCAGGATACCACGAGCAGTACTTC. Encoded protein: CASSFSGYHEQYF. Using reference TRBV28 and TRBJ2-7 for the parts outside the CDR3, the full variable domain is DVKVTQSSRYLVKRTGEKVFLECVQDMDHENMFWYRQDPGLGLRLIYFSYDVKMKEKGDIPEGYSVSREKKERFSLILESASTNQTSMYLCASSFSGYHEQYFGPGTRLTVT.